This T cell receptor (beta chain) was sequenced in a study of T cell responses to AZD1222 COVID-19 vaccine (dated by TCRdb to the early 2020s). Background for the entire study: TCR sequencing was performed for roughly 250 trial participants, of whom about 210 were given two doses of AZD1222 and around 26 were given two doses of MenACWY control vaccine. Trial participants were enrolled into age subgroups of 18-55, 56-69 and 70-plus years, which contained about 160, 30 and 59 TCR-sequenced participants, respectively. General study outcomes and caveats: Participants were mostly white British and included more females than males, and it was suggested by the authors that clonal diversity may have been underestimated. Nearly half of unique spike-specific TCRs reportedly recognized epitopes outside regions mutated in the B.1.351 and B.1.1.7 variants. No day 14 peak-response samples were available, so repertoires were characterized only after the peak T cell response. After two AZD1222 doses, both the breadth and the depth of spike-specific TCRs were significantly higher than at day 0 and than in MenACWY recipients. In the small 56-69-year group, the increase in depth fell short of significance, most likely because of low power. CD4 TCRs associated with the vaccine covered the entire spike protein, and the dominant responses were in regions 160-218 and 743-854. Only six or seven AZD1222 recipients were SARS-CoV-2 seropositive at baseline, limiting conclusions about previously exposed vaccinees.

Notes on this clone: The antigen it binds to is not known. Base qualities are not provided; no much larger clone lies one nucleotide away.

The CDR3 regions of human TCRbeta chains were analyzed by immunosequencing. On the study's bioinformatics: Repertoire TCRs were matched against a reference library of SARS-CoV-2-specific TCRs generated with the MIRA antigen-specificity platform. Breadth was defined as the fraction of unique TCRs that were SARS-CoV-2-associated. Depth was defined as the fraction of total T cells that were SARS-CoV-2-associated. Using the MIRA data, every spike-specific TCR was mapped to the spike region that the TCR reacted to and assigned to either a CD4 or a CD8 class. Log10-transformed breadth and depth values were compared by one-way ANOVA with Sidak's multiple comparisons tests. Entries here come from immuneACCESS through TCRdb and include only in-frame sequences with V and J called. Some clones fail to appear in such tables; in the studies checked, an unresolved V gene covers under half of the shortfall, and the cause of the remainder is unknown. That table is the source of V, J and clone size, and D and trimming were worked out from the DNA. This sample is represented by around 88,000 clones; about 90% of them were singletons. Around 2.8% of the sample goes to the ten largest clones.

The time point label, as the study defines it: baseline before first vaccination. This sample's treatment or condition label indicates: meningococcal conjugate vaccine given as trial control. Vaccinee samples came from UK trials COV001 and COV002, including a single-blind randomized controlled phase 2/3 trial of AZD1222 (ChAdOx1 nCoV-19) in healthy adults. For TCRbeta chain sequencing, PBMC samples from trial participants were taken at day 0 and at day 28 after the second dose. Between the V and J ends, shortened by 2 bases and 9 bases respectively, the junction contains 8 bases. From the cysteine up to the phenylalanine, the CDR3 has a length of 12 residues. The entry retains the CDR3 DNA only, 36 bases that are in frame from base 1.

The TCR originated in an adult in good health. The specimen was peripheral blood, collected on day 0 of MenACWY control vaccination. The sequence joins TRBV12-3 or TRBV12-4 to TRBJ2-1, with the D gene not clear enough to name. Read as DNA, the sequence is TGTGCCAGCAGTTTAAGTTTTGGTGAGCAGTTCTTC. The encoded protein is CASSLSFGEQFF.